Listed below are T cell receptor beta chains from one sample, sequenced in a study of blood T cells in healthy people across ages. A single record per CDR3 protein comes from TCRdb applying MiXCR to the 5' RACE reads. This sample carries fewer than 800,000 distinct CDR3 sequences, about 34% of them seen once, and the ten largest clones take less than 20%. The sample was blood. These receptor sequences come from an elderly woman in good health. CDR3s include the opening cysteine and the closing phenylalanine or tryptophan. The D gene is left open where the match is weak. Size is stated for part of the rows, as once, few or many counts, or as a class when the clone is expanded.

-,TRBV5-1,TRBJ2-6,18,many,CASSFGLRGMSGANVLTF,TGCGCCAGCAGCTTCGGTTTAAGGGGGATGTCTGGGGCCAACGTCCTGACTTTC
-,TRBV6-1,TRBJ2-7,14,many,CAIQAGRPLDEQYF,TGTGCCATCCAGGCGGGACGGCCCTTGGACGAGCAGTACTTC
-,TRBV7-7,TRBJ2-1,13,few,CASSRTYYDEQFF,TGTGCTAGCAGCCGTACTTACTACGATGAGCAGTTCTTC
-,TRBV12-3/TRBV12-4,TRBJ2-3,15,few,CASSLARGRADAQYF,TGTGCCAGCAGTTTAGCTAGAGGGAGAGCAGATGCGCAGTATTTT
-,TRBV30,TRBJ2-5,13,-,CAWTNPDSRTQYF,TGTGCCTGGACCAACCCCGATTCGCGTACCCAGTACTTC
TRBD1,TRBV18,TRBJ2-3,15,many,CASSARDSSTDTQYF,TGTGCCAGCTCAGCCCGGGACAGTAGCACAGATACGCAGTATTTT
TRBD2,TRBV10-2,TRBJ2-7,12,few,CASRELASEQYF,TGCGCCAGCCGAGAACTAGCGTCCGAGCAGTACTTC
TRBD1,TRBV19,TRBJ1-5,16,-,CASNPLGTGVNQPQHF,TGTGCCAGTAATCCCCTGGGGACAGGGGTTAATCAGCCCCAGCATTTT
-,TRBV5-1,TRBJ1-1,12,few,CASSLAGQRVFF,TGCGCCAGCAGCTTGGCCGGACAGCGGGTTTTCTTT
-,TRBV12-3/TRBV12-4,TRBJ1-2,14,many,CASSYGQTNYGYTF,TGTGCCAGCAGTTACGGACAGACTAACTATGGCTACACCTTC
-,TRBV20-1,TRBJ2-5,15,-,CSASGQGNIQETQYF,TGCAGTGCTAGCGGGCAGGGGAATATCCAAGAGACCCAGTACTTC
TRBD2,TRBV11-2,TRBJ2-3,16,few,CASSLVGPSGGDTQYF,TGTGCCAGCAGCTTAGTAGGACCTAGCGGGGGGGATACGCAGTATTTT
-,TRBV5-1,TRBJ2-7,16,-,CASSVEGQGGPYEQYF,TGCGCCAGCAGCGTGGAAGGACAGGGAGGGCCCTACGAGCAGTACTTC
TRBD1,TRBV6-5,TRBJ2-2,14,-,CASSWDRATGELFF,TGTGCCAGCAGCTGGGACAGGGCCACCGGGGAGCTGTTTTTT
TRBD2,TRBV20-1,TRBJ2-7,17,-,CSARPLGSGRVGYEQYF,TGCAGTGCTAGACCCCTTGGAAGTGGGAGGGTTGGCTACGAGCAGTACTTC
-,TRBV11-2,TRBJ2-3,16,many,CASSFYTGALADTQYF,TGTGCCAGCAGCTTTTATACGGGGGCTTTGGCAGATACGCAGTATTTT
TRBD1,TRBV5-1,TRBJ1-1,16,-,CASSSGTGMRDTEAFF,TGCGCCAGCAGCTCCGGGACAGGGATGCGGGACACTGAAGCTTTCTTT
-,TRBV13,TRBJ2-7,14,-,CASSLEGGSSEQYF,TGTGCCAGCAGCTTAGAGGGCGGTTCCTCGGAGCAGTACTTC
-,TRBV21-1,TRBJ2-7,14,-,CASSKRGPRIGGYF,TGTGCCAGCAGCAAAAGGGGGCCGAGGATAGGGGGGTACTTC
TRBD1,TRBV7-2,TRBJ2-5,14,few,CASSRSGQGETQYF,TGTGCCAGCAGTCGCTCGGGACAGGGTGAGACCCAGTACTTC
TRBD1,TRBV20-1,TRBJ2-7,13,many,CSATDRGHYEQYF,TGCAGTGCTACGGACAGGGGGCACTACGAGCAGTACTTC
-,TRBV5-1,TRBJ2-7,15,-,CASSLGTPAKHEQYF,TGCGCCAGCAGCTTGGGGACCCCAGCGAAACACGAGCAGTACTTC
TRBD2,TRBV7-8,TRBJ2-7,14,once,CASSTSGSIYEQYF,TGTGCCAGCAGCACTAGCGGGAGTATCTACGAGCAGTACTTC
-,TRBV5-1,TRBJ1-2,13,few,CASSLDGGSGYTF,TGCGCCAGCAGCTTGGATGGGGGGAGCGGCTACACCTTC
-,TRBV6-2/TRBV6-3,TRBJ1-2,16,-,CASSYGFYGSNYGYTF,TGTGCCAGCAGTTACGGTTTTTACGGGTCTAACTATGGCTACACCTTC
TRBD1,TRBV15,TRBJ2-7,15,many,CATSKPGQGVYEQYF,TGTGCCACCAGCAAGCCGGGACAGGGCGTCTACGAGCAGTACTTC
TRBD1,TRBV10-3,TRBJ2-1,15,many,CAISESRGQSNEQFF,TGTGCCATCAGTGAGTCGAGGGGGCAATCGAATGAGCAGTTCTTC